A selection of T cell receptor beta chains follows, all from one sample in a study of blood T cell repertoires in COVID-19. Clones were read by immunoSEQ multiplex PCR, and TCRdb kept only the in-frame ones, dropping some. The sample has about 80,000 clones; 90% to 95% are singletons. The sequenced sample was peripheral blood. These TCRs come from a woman in her fifties or sixties in a cohort sampled during active COVID-19. CDR3s include the opening cysteine and the closing phenylalanine or tryptophan. The D gene is left open where the match is weak. Clone size is not always given. Where it is, it says once, few, many or a class for expanded clones.

J gene,V gene,D gene,clone size,CDR3 DNA,CDR3 protein
TRBJ1-2,TRBV28,NA,NA,TGTGCCAGCCTGGCGGGATATGGCTACACCTTC,CASLAGYGYTF
TRBJ1-6,TRBV5-1,TRBD1,NA,TGCGCCAGCAGCGGGGACAGCCCTAATTCACCCCTCCACTTT,CASSGDSPNSPLHF
TRBJ2-1,TRBV7-3,NA,NA,TGTGCCAGCAGCTTAACGGACAAGGGTGAGCAGTTCTTC,CASSLTDKGEQFF
TRBJ2-7,TRBV19,TRBD2,NA,TGTGCCAGTAGTATAGCTAGCGGGAGCTTCTACGAGCAGTACTTC,CASSIASGSFYEQYF
TRBJ1-6,TRBV28,NA,NA,TGTGCCAGCACTTCAGGTTTTTCACCCCTCCACTTT,CASTSGFSPLHF
TRBJ2-3,TRBV29-1,NA,NA,TGCAGCGTCCAAGGCGGAGAGTCTTCGAGCACAGATACGCAGTATTTT,CSVQGGESSSTDTQYF
TRBJ2-7,TRBV27,NA,NA,TGTGCCAGCCGGAGGTCCGTTACCTACGAGCAGTACTTC,CASRRSVTYEQYF
TRBJ2-3,TRBV6-4,TRBD2,NA,TGTGCCATTCCCGATTCAGGACTAGCGGGAGCGCCCCCCGGCACAGATACGCAGTATTTT,CAIPDSGLAGAPPGTDTQYF
TRBJ1-5,TRBV5-6,NA,few,TGTGCCAGCAGCCCGGGGGGTTTTAGCAATCAGCCCCAGCATTTT,CASSPGGFSNQPQHF
TRBJ1-1,TRBV11-1,NA,NA,TGTGCCAGCAGCTTTGTGGGGGGCACTGAAGCTTTCTTT,CASSFVGGTEAFF
TRBJ2-3,TRBV19,TRBD1,NA,TGTGCCAGTAGTATAGATCGGACAGGCCGAGTGGGAGATACGCAGTATTTT,CASSIDRTGRVGDTQYF
TRBJ1-6,TRBV18,NA,NA,TGTGCCAGCTCACCACCGGGGGGTCGTCGGGATTCACCCCTCCACTTT,CASSPPGGRRDSPLHF
TRBJ1-5,TRBV6-6,NA,NA,TGTGCCAGCAGTCCCCTCGGAGGTAGGAGTAGCAATCAGCCCCAGCATTTT,CASSPLGGRSSNQPQHF
TRBJ1-4,TRBV9,TRBD1,few,TGTGCCAGCAGCCCGGGACAGGGGGCAAGAGCTAATGAAAAACTGTTTTTT,CASSPGQGARANEKLFF
TRBJ2-7,TRBV9,NA,NA,TGTGCCAGCAGCGTAAGGGACTCCCGGGAAGGGGAGCAGTACTTC,CASSVRDSREGEQYF
TRBJ1-5,TRBV20-1,NA,NA,TGCAGTGCTAGTAAAGCGGGTAATAGCAATCAGCCCCAGCATTTT,CSASKAGNSNQPQHF
TRBJ2-1,TRBV18,NA,NA,TGTGCCAGCTCACTAGCGGTTGAGCAGTTCTTC,CASSLAVEQFF